The clone carrying this TCR beta chain showed up just once. As yet, its antigen is unknown. Researchers used two-round multiplex PCR to amplify TCR beta CDR3 starting from genomic DNA. First-round PCR used primers specific to each TRBV and TRBJ gene. TCRdb re-called the multiplex PCR reads with MiXCR, one entry per CDR3 protein. The table has about 12,000 distinct CDR3 sequences, nearly 55% seen once. CDR1 and CDR2 (germline): MNHNS, SASEGT. The germline V and J ends were trimmed by 9 bases and 2 bases, with 21 bases remaining between them. The CDR3 extends over 16 amino acids. The source of the sample is a study of prognosis after radiotherapy for stage I lung cancer. Whole-study results and caveats: It was reported that patients with metastases and those without them differed in TRBV and TRBJ gene usage.

The input for sequencing was PBMCs, taken before or after stereotactic body radiation therapy (not recorded which). The TCR originated in a donor aged 50 or older with non-small cell lung cancer. This chain links TRBV6-1 with TRBJ2-3; maybe TRBD2 (6 bases). The DNA of the CDR3 is TGTGCCAGAAGTCACGGGGATAGCGGTAACACAGATACGCAGTATTTT. Its protein is CARSHGDSGNTDTQYF.